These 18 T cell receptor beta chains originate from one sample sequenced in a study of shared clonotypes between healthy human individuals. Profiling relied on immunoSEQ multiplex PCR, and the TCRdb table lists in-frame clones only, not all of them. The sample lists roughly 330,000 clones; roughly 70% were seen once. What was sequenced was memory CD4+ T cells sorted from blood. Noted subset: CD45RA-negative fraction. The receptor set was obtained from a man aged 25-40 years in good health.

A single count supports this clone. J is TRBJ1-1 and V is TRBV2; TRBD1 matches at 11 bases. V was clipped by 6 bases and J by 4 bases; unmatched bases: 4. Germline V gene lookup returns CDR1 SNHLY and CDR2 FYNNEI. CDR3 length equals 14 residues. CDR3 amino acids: CASRSGQGGTEAFF. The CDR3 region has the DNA TGTGCCAGCAGGTCGGGACAGGGGGGCACTGAAGCTTTCTTT.

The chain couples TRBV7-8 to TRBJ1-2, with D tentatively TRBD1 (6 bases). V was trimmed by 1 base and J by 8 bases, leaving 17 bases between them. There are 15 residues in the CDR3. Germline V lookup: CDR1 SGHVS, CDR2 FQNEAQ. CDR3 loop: CASSLGGGFLGGYTF. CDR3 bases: TGTGCCAGCAGCTTAGGAGGGGGGTTCCTCGGCGGCTACACCTTC. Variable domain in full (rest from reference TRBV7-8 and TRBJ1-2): GAGVSQSPRYKVAKRGQDVALRCDPISGHVSLFWYQQALGQGPEFLTYFQNEAQLDKSGLPSDRFFAERPEGSVSTLKIQRTQQEDSAVYLCASSLGGGFLGGYTFGSGTRLTVV.

The CDR3 DNA reads TGTGCCAGCAGTGACTCGCGGGTAAGGGACGAAAAACTGTTTTTT. Translated: CASSDSRVRDEKLFF. V and J are TRBV25-1 and TRBJ1-4; the D gene is possibly TRBD1 (5 bases). CDR1 is MGHDK, CDR2 SYGVNS, per germline. The CDR3 loop spans 15 amino acids. V was cut by 3 bases and J by 8 bases, with 16 bases left in between.

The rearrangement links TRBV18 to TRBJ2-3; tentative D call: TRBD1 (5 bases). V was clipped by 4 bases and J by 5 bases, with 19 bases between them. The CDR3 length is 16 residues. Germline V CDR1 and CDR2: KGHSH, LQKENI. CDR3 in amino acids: CASSHNLQGFRDTQYF. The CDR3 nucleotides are TGTGCCAGCTCACACAATCTTCAGGGCTTTAGAGATACGCAGTATTTT. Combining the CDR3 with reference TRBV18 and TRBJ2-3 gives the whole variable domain NAGVMQNPRHLVRRRGQEARLRCSPMKGHSHVYWYRQLPEEGLKFMVYLQKENIIDESGMPKERFSAEFPKEGPSILRIQQVVRGDSAAYFCASSHNLQGFRDTQYFGPGTRLTVL.

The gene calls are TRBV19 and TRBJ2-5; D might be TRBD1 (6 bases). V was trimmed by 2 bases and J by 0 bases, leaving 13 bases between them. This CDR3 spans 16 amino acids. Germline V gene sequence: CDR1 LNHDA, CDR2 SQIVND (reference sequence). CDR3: CASSITPGQYQETQYF. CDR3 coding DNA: TGTGCCAGTAGTATAACTCCGGGACAATACCAAGAGACCCAGTACTTC.

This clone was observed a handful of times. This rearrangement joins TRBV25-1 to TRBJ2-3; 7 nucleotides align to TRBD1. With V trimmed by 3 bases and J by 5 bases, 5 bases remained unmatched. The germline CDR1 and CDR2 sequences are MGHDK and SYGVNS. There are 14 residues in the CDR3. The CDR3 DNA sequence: TGTGCCAGCAGTGAGCCCGGGACAGTAGATACGCAGTATTTT. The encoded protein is CASSEPGTVDTQYF.

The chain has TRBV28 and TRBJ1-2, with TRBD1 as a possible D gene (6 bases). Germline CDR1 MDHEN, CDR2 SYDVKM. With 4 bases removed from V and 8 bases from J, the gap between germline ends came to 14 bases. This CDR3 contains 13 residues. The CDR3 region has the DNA TGTGCCAGCAGTTCCGCGGGGGGCCTGGGCTACACCTTC. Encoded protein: CASSSAGGLGYTF.

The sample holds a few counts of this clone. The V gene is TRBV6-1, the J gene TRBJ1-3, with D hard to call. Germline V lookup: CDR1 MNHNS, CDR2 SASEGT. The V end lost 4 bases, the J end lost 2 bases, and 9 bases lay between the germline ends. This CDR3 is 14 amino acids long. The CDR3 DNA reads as TGTGCCAGCAGTGTAGGCAGTGCTGGAAACACCATATATTTT. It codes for CASSVGSAGNTIYF.

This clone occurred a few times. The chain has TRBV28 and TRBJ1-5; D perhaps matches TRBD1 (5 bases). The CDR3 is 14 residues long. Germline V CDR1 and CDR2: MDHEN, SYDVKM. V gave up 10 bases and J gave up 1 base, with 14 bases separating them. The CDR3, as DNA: TGTGCCACCGAAGGAGGGACCAGCAATCAGCCCCAGCATTTT. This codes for CATEGGTSNQPQHF.

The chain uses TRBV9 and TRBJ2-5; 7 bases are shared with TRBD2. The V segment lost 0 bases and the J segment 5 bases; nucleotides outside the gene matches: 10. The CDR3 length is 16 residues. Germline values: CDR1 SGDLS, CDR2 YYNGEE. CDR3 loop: CASSVGVGGGPETQYF. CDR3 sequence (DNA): TGTGCCAGCAGCGTAGGTGTGGGGGGAGGGCCGGAGACCCAGTACTTC.

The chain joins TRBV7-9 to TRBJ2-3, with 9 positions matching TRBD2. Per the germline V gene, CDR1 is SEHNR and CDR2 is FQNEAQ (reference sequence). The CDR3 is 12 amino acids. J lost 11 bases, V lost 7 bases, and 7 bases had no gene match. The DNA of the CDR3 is TGTGCCAGCAACCTAGTAGCGGGAGAGCAGTATTTT. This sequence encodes CASNLVAGEQYF.

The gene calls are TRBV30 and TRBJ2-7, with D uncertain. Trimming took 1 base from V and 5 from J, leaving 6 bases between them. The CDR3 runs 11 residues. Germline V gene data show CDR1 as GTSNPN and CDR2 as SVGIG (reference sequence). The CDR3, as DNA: TGTGCCTGGAGTGCACTTCACGAGCAGTACTTC. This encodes CAWSALHEQYF.

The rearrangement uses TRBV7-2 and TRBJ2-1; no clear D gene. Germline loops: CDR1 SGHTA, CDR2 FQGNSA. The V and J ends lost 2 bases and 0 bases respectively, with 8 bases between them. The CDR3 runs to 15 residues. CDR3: CASSLSPTSYNEQFF. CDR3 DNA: TGTGCCAGCAGCTTATCCCCCACCTCCTACAATGAGCAGTTCTTC.

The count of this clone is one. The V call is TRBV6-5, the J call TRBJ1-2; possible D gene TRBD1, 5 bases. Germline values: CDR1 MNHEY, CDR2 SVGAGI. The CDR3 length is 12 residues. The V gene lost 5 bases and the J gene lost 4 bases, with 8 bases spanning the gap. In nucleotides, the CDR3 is TGTGCCAGCAGTGCAGACAGCTATGGCTACACCTTC. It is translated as CASSADSYGYTF.

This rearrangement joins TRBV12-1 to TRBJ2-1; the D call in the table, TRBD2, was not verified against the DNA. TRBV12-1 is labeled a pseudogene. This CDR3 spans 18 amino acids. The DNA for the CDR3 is TGTGCCAGCAGCTTTGCCCTCCATCCTACCTACTCCTACAATGAGCAGTTCTTC. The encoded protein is CASSFALHPTYSYNEQFF.

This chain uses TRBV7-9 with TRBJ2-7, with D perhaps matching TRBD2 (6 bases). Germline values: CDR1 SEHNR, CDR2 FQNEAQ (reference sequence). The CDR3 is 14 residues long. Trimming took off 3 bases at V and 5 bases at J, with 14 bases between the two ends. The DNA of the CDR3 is TGTGCCAGCAGCTTTTGGGGGGAGCCCAACGAGCAGTACTTC. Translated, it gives CASSFWGEPNEQYF.

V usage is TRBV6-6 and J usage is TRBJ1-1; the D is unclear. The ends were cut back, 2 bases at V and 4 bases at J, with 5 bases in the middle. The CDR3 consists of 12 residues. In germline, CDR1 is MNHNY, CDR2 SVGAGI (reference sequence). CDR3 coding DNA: TGTGCCAGCAGTTACCTGGGCACTGAAGCTTTCTTT. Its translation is CASSYLGTEAFF.

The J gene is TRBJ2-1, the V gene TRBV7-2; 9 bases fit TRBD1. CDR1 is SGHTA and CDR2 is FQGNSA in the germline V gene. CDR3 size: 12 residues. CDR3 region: CATGTGHNEQFF. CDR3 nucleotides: TGTGCAACGGGGACAGGGCACAATGAGCAGTTCTTC.